This passage covers 10 T cell receptor beta chains from one sample sequenced in a study of T cells in Graves' hyperthyroidism and ophthalmopathy. Regions amplified from RNA transcripts were the TCR beta CDR3 regions. Carried out on the TCR CDR3, a first-round RT-PCR used the HTBI primer set. TCRdb fed the multiplex PCR reads into MiXCR, producing one record per CDR3 protein. The repertoire holds around 300,000 distinct CDR3 sequences, with about 16% as singletons. The sample comprised blood. Source of these receptors: a woman between 45 and 60 years old with Graves' hyperthyroidism that later progressed to Graves' ophthalmopathy.

This chain connects TRBV9 to TRBJ1-6, with D possibly being TRBD1 (6 bases). The germline gives CDR1 SGDLS, CDR2 YYNGEE. Trimming left V 0 bases short and J 6 bases short, with 16 bases between. This CDR3 contains 17 residues. The CDR3 protein is CASSVDSGADANSPLHF. The CDR3 coding sequence is TGTGCCAGCAGCGTAGATTCGGGGGCGGACGCTAATTCACCCCTCCACTTT.

The chain employs TRBV12-5 and TRBJ2-5, with TRBD2 matching over 7 bases. CDR1 is LGHNT and CDR2 is FRNRAP in the germline V gene. The J segment lost 2 bases and the V segment lost 2 bases, leaving 20 bases of the junction unmatched. The CDR3 is 20 amino acids. The CDR3 loop reads CASGLSPSEGGRDPQETQYF. In DNA, the CDR3 is TGTGCTAGTGGTTTGTCCCCGTCGGAGGGAGGGAGGGATCCACAAGAGACCCAGTACTTC. Drawing the rest from reference TRBV12-5 and TRBJ2-5, the complete variable domain is DARVTQTPRHKVTEMGQEVTMRCQPILGHNTVFWYRQTMMQGLELLAYFRNRAPLDDSGMPKDRFSAEMPDATLATLKIQPSEPRDSAVYFCASGLSPSEGGRDPQETQYFGPGTRLLVL.

CDR3 bases: TGTGCCAGCAGCTTGGTCGGTGGCTACGAGCAGTACTTC. It specifies CASSLVGGYEQYF. V and J are TRBV5-5 and TRBJ2-7; D is undetermined. CDR3 size: 13 residues. V was shortened by 0 bases and J by 3 bases, with 7 bases between the two germline ends. Germline V lookup: CDR1 SGHKS, CDR2 YYEKEE (reference sequence).

J is TRBJ1-5 and V is TRBV4-2; D is possibly TRBD1 (6 bases). The CDR3 contains 16 residues. Trimming removed 2 bases at V and 4 bases at J, with 15 bases between. Per the germline V gene, CDR1 is LGHNA and CDR2 is YNFKEQ. For the CDR3, the DNA is TGTGCCAGCAGCCAAAGAGGGGGGACGGAGAATCAGCCCCAGCATTTT. Encoded protein: CASSQRGGTENQPQHF.

At least ten counts were recorded for this clonotype. This chain uses TRBV20-1 with TRBJ2-3, with TRBD2 identical over 8 bases. Trimming cost V 5 bases and J 4 bases; bases outside gene matches: 8. The V gene's germline CDR1 is DFQATT and CDR2 SNEGSKA (reference sequence). This CDR3 contains 14 residues. CDR3 DNA: TGCAGTGCTCGTTGGCGGGAGGCTTCAGATACGCAGTATTTT. Amino acids: CSARWREASDTQYF.

At least ten counts were recorded for this clonotype. V gene TRBV29-1 combines with J gene TRBJ1-2; 7 positions match TRBD1. Germline-derived CDR1 and CDR2 are SQVTM and ANQGSEA. Trimming removed 7 bases from V and 0 bases from J; junction bases left unmatched: 2. CDR3 size: 12 residues. The DNA of the CDR3 is TGCAGCGCGGGACAGACTAACTATGGCTACACCTTC. Translating gives CSAGQTNYGYTF.

J is TRBJ2-3 and V is TRBV11-1, with 10 bases that match TRBD1. This CDR3 contains 17 residues. The ends lost 1 base at V and 3 bases at J; junction bases unmatched: 7. Germline CDR1 reads SGHAT; CDR2 reads FQDESV (reference sequence). CDR3 bases: TGTGCCAGCAGCTTAGGCCTGACAGGGGGCGGGACAGATACGCAGTATTTT. As protein: CASSLGLTGGGTDTQYF. Based on the CDR3 plus reference TRBV11-1 and TRBJ2-3, the full variable domain is EAEVAQSPRYKITEKSQAVAFWCDPISGHATLYWYRQILGQGPELLVQFQDESVVDDSQLPKDRFSAERLKGVDSTLKIQPAELGDSAMYLCASSLGLTGGGTDTQYFGPGTRLTVL.

The sample holds many counts of this clonotype. The chain links TRBV12-3 or TRBV12-4 to TRBJ1-4; 8 nucleotides align to TRBD1. V was pared by 0 bases and J by 0 bases, with 3 bases of the junction left unmatched. The CDR3 is 17 amino acids. The CDR3 bases are TGTGCCAGCAGTTTAGCGAGACAGGGGCCAACTAATGAAAAACTGTTTTTT. Residues: CASSLARQGPTNEKLFF.

This clonotype was counted many times. The chain employs TRBV2 and TRBJ2-3, with D possibly matching TRBD2 (5 bases). This CDR3 region has 12 residues. Deletions cut 7 bases from V and 7 bases from J, with 12 bases between. Germline V lookup: CDR1 SNHLY, CDR2 FYNNEI. The CDR3 protein is CASNVFGNTQYF. The CDR3 DNA sequence: TGTGCCAGCAACGTATTCGGGAATACGCAGTATTTT.

This clonotype was seen ten or more times. The chain has TRBV10-2 and TRBJ2-3; 13 bases match TRBD2. Germline CDR1 is WSHSY and CDR2 is SAAADI. V was pared by 6 bases and J by 2 bases, with 2 bases of the junction left unmatched. This CDR3 has 15 residues. CDR3 nucleotide sequence: TGCGCCAGCAGGGGGACTAGCGGGAACACAGATACGCAGTATTTT. As protein: CASRGTSGNTDTQYF.